This T cell receptor beta chain comes out of a study of T cells in Graves' hyperthyroidism and ophthalmopathy. Study observations and caveats: Blood samples included most of the expanded thyroid clonotypes exceeding 0.001.

The PBMCs were sourced from fresh peripheral blood (about 10 ml). TCR beta CDR3 region amplification was performed from RNA transcripts. A set of HTBI primers served as the primers for a first-round RT-PCR of the TCR CDR3. One entry per CDR3 protein results from TCRdb running MiXCR on the multiplex PCR reads. Counted here are fewer than 700,000 distinct CDR3 sequences, roughly 18% occurring once; the ten biggest clones make up roughly 18%. As to this clonotype: Its antigen is unidentified.

V was pared by 5 bases and J by 4 bases, with 8 bases of the junction left unmatched. Looked up from germline, CDR1 is LNHDA and CDR2 is SQIVND (reference sequence). The CDR3 length is 15 residues. The TCR originated in a woman younger than 35 with Graves' ophthalmopathy. Material for sequencing was blood. This sequence joins TRBV19 and TRBJ1-5; 7 nucleotides line up with TRBD1. CDR3 in amino acids: CASSGHRDRNQPQHF. The CDR3 coding sequence is TGTGCCAGTAGTGGCCACCGGGACAGAAATCAGCCCCAGCATTTT.